Listed here are 6 T cell receptor beta chains from one sample, sequenced in a study of T cell repertoires in cytomegalovirus infection. Antigen specificity for these receptors is unknown. TCRdb called the reads again in MiXCR, with one record for every CDR3 protein. Among hundreds of thousands of distinct CDR3 sequences listed, approximately 40% were seen once. The sequenced sample was cultured PBMCs, obtained from culture after CMV antigen stimulation. These receptors originate from a human donor in good health (CMV status not recorded). Some clones in this sample may be carry-over from other donors' samples.

This chain joins TRBV10-1 and TRBJ2-3; no definite D call. The V end was cut by 4 bases, the J end by 0 bases, with 5 bases between. The CDR3 covers 13 residues. Germline-derived CDR1 and CDR2 are WNHNN and SYGVQD (reference sequence). The CDR3 DNA follows: TGCGCCAGCAGTGCCTCTAGCACAGATACGCAGTATTTT. Translating gives CASSASSTDTQYF.

CDR3 protein: CASRRGVRYEQYF. As DNA, the CDR3 is TGTGCCAGCAGAAGGGGGGTTAGGTACGAGCAGTACTTC. This sequence joins TRBV12-3 or TRBV12-4 and TRBJ2-7; TRBD1 or TRBD2 may be the D gene (6 bases each). Trimming left V 6 bases short and J 4 bases short, with 13 bases between. This CDR3 is 13 amino acids long.

The chain joins TRBV27 to TRBJ2-5; no reliable D call. The CDR3 is 15 amino acids. The germline gives CDR1 MNHEY, CDR2 SMNVEV (reference sequence). V was clipped by 1 base and J by 2 bases, with 11 bases between them. CDR3 region: CASSLYGPWQETQYF. CDR3 nucleotide sequence: TGTGCCAGCAGTTTATACGGTCCCTGGCAAGAGACCCAGTACTTC.

This clonotype was detected only a few times. The chain uses TRBV7-9 and TRBJ1-3, with 9 bases that match TRBD1. The V segment lost 0 bases and the J segment 3 bases; nucleotides outside the gene matches: 6. Germline V gene sequence: CDR1 SEHNR, CDR2 FQNEAQ (reference sequence). This CDR3 region has 17 residues. CDR3 in amino acids: CASSLALGQGLGNTIYF. CDR3 DNA sequence: TGTGCCAGCAGCTTAGCCCTGGGACAGGGTCTTGGAAACACCATATATTTT.

This clonotype was found a few times. This rearrangement joins TRBV7-2 to TRBJ2-5; D is tentatively TRBD1 or TRBD2 (5 bases each). This CDR3 is built from 20 residues. V was clipped by 1 base and J by 3 bases, with 27 bases between them. Germline assignment: CDR1 SGHTA and CDR2 FQGNSA. The CDR3 spells CASSLGLSPEGYQVEETQYF. CDR3 nucleotides: TGTGCCAGCAGCTTAGGACTCAGCCCCGAGGGGTATCAGGTGGAAGAGACCCAGTACTTC.

The CDR3 reads CASSSMGGGLKNIQYF. The CDR3 DNA follows: TGTGCCAGCAGCTCAATGGGGGGAGGGCTCAAAAACATTCAGTACTTC. The chain has TRBV7-8 and TRBJ2-4, with 7 bases matching TRBD2. V lost 4 bases, J lost 3 bases, and 9 bases stayed unmatched. Germline CDR1 SGHVS, CDR2 FQNEAQ. The CDR3 contains 16 residues.